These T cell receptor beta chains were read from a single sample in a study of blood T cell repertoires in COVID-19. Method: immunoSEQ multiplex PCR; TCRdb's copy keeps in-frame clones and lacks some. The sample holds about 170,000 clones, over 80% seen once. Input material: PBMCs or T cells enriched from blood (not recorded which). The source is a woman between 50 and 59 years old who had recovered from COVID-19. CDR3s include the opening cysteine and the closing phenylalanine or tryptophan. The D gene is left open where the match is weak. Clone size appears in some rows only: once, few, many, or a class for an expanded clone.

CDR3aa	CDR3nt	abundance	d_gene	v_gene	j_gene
CASSPRGDEQFF	TGTGCCAGCAGCCCGCGGGGTGATGAGCAGTTCTTC	-	-	TRBV7-2	TRBJ2-1
CASSQDTRGTTHQPQHF	TGTGCCAGCAGCCAAGACACCAGGGGGACAACACATCAGCCCCAGCATTTT	-	TRBD1	TRBV3-1/TRBV3-2	TRBJ1-5
CSASRIEEYF	TGCAGTGCCTCGAGAATCGAGGAATATTTT	-	-	TRBV20-1	TRBJ1-3
CAVGGEGSAETQYF	TGTGCCGTGGGAGGGGAGGGAAGCGCAGAGACCCAGTACTTC	-	TRBD2	TRBV19	TRBJ2-5
CASSLSQGARNTIYF	TGCGCCAGCAGCTTGAGTCAGGGGGCAAGAAACACCATATATTTT	-	TRBD1	TRBV5-1	TRBJ1-3
CASSRLDRGHGYTF	TGTGCCAGCAGCCGCCTGGACAGGGGACATGGCTACACCTTC	-	TRBD1	TRBV3-1/TRBV3-2	TRBJ1-2
CATSDGGTSGETQYF	TGTGCCACCAGTGATGGGGGCACATCGGGAGAGACCCAGTACTTC	-	-	TRBV24-1	TRBJ2-5
CAWSPPAAGLGNTIYF	TGTGCCTGGAGTCCCCCGGCAGCCGGACTAGGAAACACCATATATTTT	-	-	TRBV30	TRBJ1-3
CASRYLPGTSDNEQFF	TGCGCCAGCAGATATCTCCCCGGGACTAGCGACAATGAGCAGTTCTTC	-	TRBD2	TRBV5-1	TRBJ2-1
CASTSLAGGYNEQFF	TGTGCCAGCACCTCACTAGCGGGAGGGTACAATGAGCAGTTCTTC	-	TRBD2	TRBV6-5	TRBJ2-1
CASSPQGGTDFEAFF	TGTGCCAGCAGTCCCCAGGGGGGTACAGATTTTGAAGCTTTCTTT	-	TRBD1	TRBV27	TRBJ1-1
CASRDAGNSPLHF	TGTGCCAGCAGGGACGCGGGGAATTCACCCCTCCACTTT	-	-	TRBV7-3	TRBJ1-6
CASSLGLGINTGELFF	TGCGCCAGCAGCTTGGGCCTCGGGATAAACACCGGGGAGCTGTTTTTT	-	-	TRBV5-1	TRBJ2-2
CAWSLGSGETQYF	TGTGCCTGGAGTCTCGGGAGTGGAGAGACCCAGTACTTC	-	-	TRBV30	TRBJ2-5
CASNSGRTGLDTQYF	TGTGCCAGCAACTCAGGAAGGACAGGGCTAGATACGCAGTATTTT	-	TRBD1	TRBV5-8	TRBJ2-3
CASSERSGANVLTF	TGTGCCAGCAGTGAACGGTCTGGGGCCAACGTCCTGACTTTC	-	-	TRBV2	TRBJ2-6
CASSLNTGTGNTIYF	TGCGCCAGCAGCTTGAATACAGGGACTGGAAACACCATATATTTT	few	-	TRBV5-1	TRBJ1-3
CAISESGGESGYTF	TGTGCCATCAGTGAGTCCGGGGGAGAGAGTGGCTACACCTTC	-	-	TRBV10-3	TRBJ1-2
CASRVQGTGELFF	TGTGCCAGCAGGGTACAGGGGACCGGGGAGCTGTTTTTT	few	TRBD1	TRBV2	TRBJ2-2
CASSPPGPGSGTQYF	TGTGCCAGCTCACCACCGGGTCCGGGATCGGGAACGCAGTATTTT	-	-	TRBV18	TRBJ2-3
CASSGGDTQYF	TGTGCCAGCAGTGGAGGAGATACGCAGTATTTT	-	-	TRBV6-4	TRBJ2-3
CASSAFPGELFF	TGTGCCAGCAGTGCATTCCCCGGGGAGCTGTTTTTT	-	-	TRBV25-1	TRBJ2-2
CASSTPGAFSSGANVLTF	TGTGCCAGTAGTACCCCTGGGGCGTTTAGCTCTGGGGCCAACGTCCTGACTTTC	-	-	TRBV19	TRBJ2-6
CASSFRISRNTGELFF	TGTGCCAGCAGCTTTAGAATTTCTCGGAACACCGGGGAGCTGTTTTTT	-	-	TRBV5-6	TRBJ2-2
CASSYREYTDTQYF	TGCGCCAGCAGTTACCGGGAGTACACAGATACGCAGTATTTT	-	-	TRBV10-1	TRBJ2-3
CASSISGDNSPLHF	TGTGCCAGCAGCATCTCAGGGGATAATTCACCCCTCCACTTT	-	-	TRBV5-5	TRBJ1-6
CASTSTSGRWDIQYF	TGTGCCAGCACTTCGACTAGCGGGAGATGGGACATTCAGTACTTC	-	TRBD2	TRBV5-5	TRBJ2-4
CASSWGLLNTEAFF	TGTGCCAGCAGTTGGGGACTGCTGAACACTGAAGCTTTCTTT	-	-	TRBV6-6	TRBJ1-1
CASSRFQVREGLSTGELFF	TGTGCCAGCAGCCGATTCCAGGTCAGGGAGGGACTGAGCACCGGGGAGCTGTTTTTT	-	TRBD2	TRBV11-2	TRBJ2-2
CASSEYTGRTEAFF	TGTGCCAGCAGTGAATATACGGGAAGGACTGAAGCTTTCTTT	-	-	TRBV6-1	TRBJ1-1
CASRRGGSDYNEQFF	TGTGCCAGCAGGCGGGGGGGGTCGGACTACAATGAGCAGTTCTTC	-	TRBD2	TRBV9	TRBJ2-1
CAWSVGGEGEKLFF	TGTGCCTGGAGTGTGGGGGGAGAGGGTGAAAAACTGTTTTTT	-	-	TRBV30	TRBJ1-4
CASSSQQGALFF	TGTGCCAGCAGTTCCCAACAGGGGGCCCTGTTTTTT	-	TRBD1	TRBV28	TRBJ1-4
CASSPGQGYNEQFF	TGTGCCAGCTCACCCGGACAGGGCTACAATGAGCAGTTCTTC	-	TRBD1	TRBV18	TRBJ2-1
CASSRTQGVSGNTIYF	TGTGCCAGCAGCCGTACTCAGGGTGTCTCTGGAAACACCATATATTTT	-	-	TRBV11-3	TRBJ1-3
CASSFRGTDGYTF	TGTGCCAGCAGTTTCCGGGGGACGGATGGCTACACCTTC	-	-	TRBV27	TRBJ1-2